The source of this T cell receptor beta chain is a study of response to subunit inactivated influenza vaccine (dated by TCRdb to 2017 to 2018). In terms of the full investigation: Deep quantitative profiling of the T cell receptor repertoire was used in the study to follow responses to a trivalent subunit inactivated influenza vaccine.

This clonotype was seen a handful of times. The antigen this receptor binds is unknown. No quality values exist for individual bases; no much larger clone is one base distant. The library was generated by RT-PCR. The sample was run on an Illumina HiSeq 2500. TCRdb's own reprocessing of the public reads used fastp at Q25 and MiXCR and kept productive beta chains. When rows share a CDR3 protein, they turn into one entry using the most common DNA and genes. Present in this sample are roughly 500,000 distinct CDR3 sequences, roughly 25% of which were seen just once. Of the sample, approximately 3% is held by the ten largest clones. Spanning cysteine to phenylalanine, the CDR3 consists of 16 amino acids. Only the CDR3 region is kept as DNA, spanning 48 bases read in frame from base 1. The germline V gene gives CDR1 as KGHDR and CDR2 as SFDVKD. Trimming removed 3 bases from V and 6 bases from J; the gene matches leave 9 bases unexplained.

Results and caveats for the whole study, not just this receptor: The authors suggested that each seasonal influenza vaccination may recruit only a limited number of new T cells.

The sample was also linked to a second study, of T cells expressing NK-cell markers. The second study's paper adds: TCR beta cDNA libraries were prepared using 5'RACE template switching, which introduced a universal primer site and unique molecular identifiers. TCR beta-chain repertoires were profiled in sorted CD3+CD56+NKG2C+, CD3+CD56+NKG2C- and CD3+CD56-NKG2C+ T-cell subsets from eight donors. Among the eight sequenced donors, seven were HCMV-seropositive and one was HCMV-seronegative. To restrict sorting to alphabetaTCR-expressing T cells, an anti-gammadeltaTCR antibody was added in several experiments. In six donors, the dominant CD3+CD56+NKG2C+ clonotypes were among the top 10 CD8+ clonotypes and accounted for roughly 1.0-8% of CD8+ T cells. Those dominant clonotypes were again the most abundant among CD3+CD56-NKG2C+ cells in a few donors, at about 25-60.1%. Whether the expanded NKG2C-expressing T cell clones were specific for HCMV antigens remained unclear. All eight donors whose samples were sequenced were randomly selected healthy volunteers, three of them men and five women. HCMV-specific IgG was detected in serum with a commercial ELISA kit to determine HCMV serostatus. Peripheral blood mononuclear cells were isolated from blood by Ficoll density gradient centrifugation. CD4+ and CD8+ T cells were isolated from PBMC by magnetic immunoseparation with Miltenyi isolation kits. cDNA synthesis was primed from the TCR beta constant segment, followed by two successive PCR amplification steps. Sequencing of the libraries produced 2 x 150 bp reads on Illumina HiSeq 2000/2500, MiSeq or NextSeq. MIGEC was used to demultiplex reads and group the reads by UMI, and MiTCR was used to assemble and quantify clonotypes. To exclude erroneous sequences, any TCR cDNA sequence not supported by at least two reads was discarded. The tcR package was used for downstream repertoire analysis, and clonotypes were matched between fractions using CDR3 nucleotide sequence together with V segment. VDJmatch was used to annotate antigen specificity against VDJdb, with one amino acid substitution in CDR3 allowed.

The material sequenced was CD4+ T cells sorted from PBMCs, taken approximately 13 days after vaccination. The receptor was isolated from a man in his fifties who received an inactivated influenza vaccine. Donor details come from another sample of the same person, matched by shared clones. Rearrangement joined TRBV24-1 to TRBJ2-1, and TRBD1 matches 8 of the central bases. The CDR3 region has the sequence CATSDISLDRANEQFF. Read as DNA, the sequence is TGTGCCACCAGTGATATCAGTCTGGACAGGGCCAATGAGCAGTTCTTC.